This TCR beta chain is drawn from a study of blood T cell repertoires in COVID-19. Study overall: Acute and convalescent COVID-19 specimens originated in the United States, Italy and Spain. PBMCs, B-cell-depleted T cells, or T cells were the source of the cDNA or gDNA that made up the material.

Original analysis: Estimates of nucleated cell counts were drawn from the amplification of reference gene primers. The protocol was immunoSEQ multiplex PCR, while the TCRdb copy is restricted to in-frame clones and leaves out a portion. V, J and clone size are those of that table, while D and trimming were read from the DNA. The sample comprises a few hundred thousand clones, around 83% of which are singletons, and less than 8% rests with the top ten. Sample: peripheral blood. The receptor's source is a woman aged 45-60 years with acute or convalescent COVID-19.

CDR3 sequence: CASSLSQGHTEAFF. In DNA, the CDR3 is TGTGCCAGCAGTTTATCGCAGGGGCACACTGAAGCTTTCTTT. The chain has TRBV28 and TRBJ1-1, with D possibly TRBD1 on 6 matching bases. Germline loops: CDR1 MDHEN, CDR2 SYDVKM. The CDR3 is 14 residues long. V was pared by 1 base and J by 3 bases, with 9 bases between.